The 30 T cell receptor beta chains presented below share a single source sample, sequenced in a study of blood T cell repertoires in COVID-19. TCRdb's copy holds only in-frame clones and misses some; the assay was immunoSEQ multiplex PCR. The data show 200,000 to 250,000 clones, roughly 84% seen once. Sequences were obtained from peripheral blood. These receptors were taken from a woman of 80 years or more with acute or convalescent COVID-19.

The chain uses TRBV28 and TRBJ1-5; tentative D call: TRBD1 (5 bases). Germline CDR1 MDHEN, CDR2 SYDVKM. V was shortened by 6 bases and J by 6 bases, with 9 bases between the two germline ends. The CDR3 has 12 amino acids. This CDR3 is CASSQGSQPQHF. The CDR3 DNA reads TGTGCCAGCAGCCAGGGCTCTCAGCCCCAGCATTTT.

The CDR3 here is CASSPSGGKSPEAFF. The CDR3 coding sequence is TGTGCCAGCAGCCCCTCCGGGGGAAAAAGTCCTGAAGCTTTCTTT. The gene calls are TRBV7-3 and TRBJ1-1; possibly TRBD1 for D (5 bases). Per the germline V gene, CDR1 is SGHTA and CDR2 is FQGTGA. V gave up 5 bases and J gave up 6 bases, with 19 bases separating them. The CDR3 totals 15 residues.

CDR3 sequence reads: CASSSLGTAEAFF. As DNA, the CDR3 is TGTGCCAGCAGCTCCCTCGGTACGGCTGAAGCTTTCTTT. The chain uses TRBV7-2 and TRBJ1-1, with no clear D. Germline loops: CDR1 SGHTA, CDR2 FQGNSA. There are 13 residues in the CDR3. The V end was cut by 4 bases, the J end by 6 bases, with 12 bases between.

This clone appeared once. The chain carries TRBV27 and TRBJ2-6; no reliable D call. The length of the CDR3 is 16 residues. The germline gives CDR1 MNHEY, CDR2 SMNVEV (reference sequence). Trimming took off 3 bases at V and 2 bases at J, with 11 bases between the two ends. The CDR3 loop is CASSLSYRAGANVLTF. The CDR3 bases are TGTGCCAGCAGTTTGTCTTATCGGGCTGGGGCCAACGTCCTGACTTTC.

CDR3 in DNA: TGTGCCAGCAGCTTATCTGGTGCTCAGTGGAACACCATATATTTT. This translates into CASSLSGAQWNTIYF. The rearrangement links TRBV7-9 to TRBJ1-3; D remains unclear. V gave up 2 bases and J gave up 7 bases, with 15 bases separating them. Per germline, CDR1 SEHNR and CDR2 FQNEAQ (reference sequence). This CDR3 region has 15 residues.

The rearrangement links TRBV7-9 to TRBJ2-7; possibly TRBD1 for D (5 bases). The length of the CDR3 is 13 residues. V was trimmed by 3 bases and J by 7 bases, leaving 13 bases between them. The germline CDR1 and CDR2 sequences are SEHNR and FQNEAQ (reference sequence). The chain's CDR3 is CASSFGHLREQYF. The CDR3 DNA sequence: TGTGCCAGCAGCTTCGGACACCTGCGAGAGCAGTACTTC.

The CDR3, as DNA: TGTGCCAGTAGTACGGAGGGACTAGCGGGGGCCTCCTACAATGAGCAGTTCTTC. Its translation is CASSTEGLAGASYNEQFF. The chain joins TRBV19 to TRBJ2-1; 14 positions agree with TRBD2. V shed 4 bases, J shed 0 bases, and the junction held 5 bases outside the gene matches. The length of the CDR3 is 18 residues. Germline V gene data show CDR1 as LNHDA and CDR2 as SQIVND (reference sequence).

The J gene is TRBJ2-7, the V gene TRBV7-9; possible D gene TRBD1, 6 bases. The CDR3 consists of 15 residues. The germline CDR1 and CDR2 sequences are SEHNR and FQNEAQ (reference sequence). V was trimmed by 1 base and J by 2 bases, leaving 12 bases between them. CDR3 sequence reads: CASSLDGQLTYEQYF. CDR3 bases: TGTGCCAGCAGCTTAGATGGACAGTTAACCTACGAGCAGTACTTC.

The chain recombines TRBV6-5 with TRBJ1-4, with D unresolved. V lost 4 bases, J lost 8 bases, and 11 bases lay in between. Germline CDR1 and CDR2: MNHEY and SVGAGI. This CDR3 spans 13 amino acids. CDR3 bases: TGTGCCAGCAGTTCCCCGGTGAACGAAAAACTGTTTTTT. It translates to CASSSPVNEKLFF.

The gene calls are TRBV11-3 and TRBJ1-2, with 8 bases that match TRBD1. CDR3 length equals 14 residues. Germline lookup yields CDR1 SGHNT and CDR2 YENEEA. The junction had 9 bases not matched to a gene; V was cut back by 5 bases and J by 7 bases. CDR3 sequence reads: CASSRTGQGGGYTF. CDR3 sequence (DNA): TGTGCCAGCAGCCGAACAGGACAGGGAGGTGGCTACACCTTC.

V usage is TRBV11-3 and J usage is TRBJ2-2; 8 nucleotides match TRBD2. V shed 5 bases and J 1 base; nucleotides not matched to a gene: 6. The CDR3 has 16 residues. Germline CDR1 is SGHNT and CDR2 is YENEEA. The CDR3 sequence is CASSPRGVLNTGELFF. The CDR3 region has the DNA TGTGCCAGCAGCCCGCGGGGGGTGCTGAACACCGGGGAGCTGTTTTTT.

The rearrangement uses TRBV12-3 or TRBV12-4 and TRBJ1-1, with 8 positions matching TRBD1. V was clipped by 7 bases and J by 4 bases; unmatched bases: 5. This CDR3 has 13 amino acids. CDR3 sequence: CASTQGASTEAFF. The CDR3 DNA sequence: TGTGCCAGCACGCAGGGGGCGAGCACTGAAGCTTTCTTT.

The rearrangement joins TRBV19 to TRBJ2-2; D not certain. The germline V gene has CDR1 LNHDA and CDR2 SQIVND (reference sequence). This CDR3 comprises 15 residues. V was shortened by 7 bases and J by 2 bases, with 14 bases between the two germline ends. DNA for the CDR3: TGTGCCAGTATGATCCCCAGGCCCAACACCGGGGAGCTGTTTTTT. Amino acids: CASMIPRPNTGELFF. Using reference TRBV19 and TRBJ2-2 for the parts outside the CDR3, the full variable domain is DGGITQSPKYLFRKEGQNVTLSCEQNLNHDAMYWYRQDPGQGLRLIYYSQIVNDFQKGDIAEGYSVSREKKESFPLTVTSAQKNPTAFYLCASMIPRPNTGELFFGEGSRLTVL.

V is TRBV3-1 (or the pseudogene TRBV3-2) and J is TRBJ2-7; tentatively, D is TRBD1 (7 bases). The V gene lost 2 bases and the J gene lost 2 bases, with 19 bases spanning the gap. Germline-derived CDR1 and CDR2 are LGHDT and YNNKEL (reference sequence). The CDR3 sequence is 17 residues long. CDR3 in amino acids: CASSQQAGGQGAYEQYF. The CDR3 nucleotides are TGTGCCAGCAGCCAACAAGCCGGGGGCCAGGGGGCCTACGAGCAGTACTTC.

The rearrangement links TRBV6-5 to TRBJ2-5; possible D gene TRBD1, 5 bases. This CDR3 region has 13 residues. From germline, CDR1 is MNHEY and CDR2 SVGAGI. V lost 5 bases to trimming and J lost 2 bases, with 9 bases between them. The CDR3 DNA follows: TGTGCCAGCAGTCTTCGACAGCAAGAGACCCAGTACTTC. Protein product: CASSLRQQETQYF.

CDR3 amino acids: CASSFRTSGAAYNEQFF. The CDR3 DNA follows: TGTGCCAGCAGTTTCCGGACTAGCGGGGCTGCCTACAATGAGCAGTTCTTC. The chain employs TRBV27 and TRBJ2-1, with 12 bases lining up with TRBD2. J gave up 2 bases and V 3 bases, and 5 bases lay outside the gene matches. Per the germline V gene, CDR1 is MNHEY and CDR2 is SMNVEV (reference sequence). The CDR3 has 17 residues.

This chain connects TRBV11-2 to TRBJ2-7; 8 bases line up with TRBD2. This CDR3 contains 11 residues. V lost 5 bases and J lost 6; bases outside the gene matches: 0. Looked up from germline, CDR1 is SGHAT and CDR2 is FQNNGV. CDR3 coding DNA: TGTGCCAGCAGCCGGGGGGGCGAGCAGTACTTC. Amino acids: CASSRGGEQYF.

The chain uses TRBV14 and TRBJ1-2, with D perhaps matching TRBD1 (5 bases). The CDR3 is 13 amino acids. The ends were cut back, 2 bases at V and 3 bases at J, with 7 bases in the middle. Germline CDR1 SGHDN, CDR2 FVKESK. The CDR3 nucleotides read TGTGCCAGCAGCCAACAGGGTTACTATGGCTACACCTTC. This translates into CASSQQGYYGYTF.

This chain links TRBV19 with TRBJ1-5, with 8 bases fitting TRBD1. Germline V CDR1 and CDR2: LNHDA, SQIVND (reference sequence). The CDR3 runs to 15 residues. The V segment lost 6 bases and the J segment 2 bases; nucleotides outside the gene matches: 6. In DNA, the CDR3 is TGTGCCAGTAGGGACAGGGTGAACGGCAATCAGCCCCAGCATTTT. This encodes CASRDRVNGNQPQHF.

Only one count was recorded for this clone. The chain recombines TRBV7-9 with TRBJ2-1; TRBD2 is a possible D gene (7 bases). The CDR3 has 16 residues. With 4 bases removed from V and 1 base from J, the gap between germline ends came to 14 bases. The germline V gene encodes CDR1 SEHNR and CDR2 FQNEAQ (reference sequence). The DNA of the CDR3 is TGTGCCAGCAGCTCGCGGGGGCTTAAGTCCTACAATGAGCAGTTCTTC. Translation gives CASSSRGLKSYNEQFF.

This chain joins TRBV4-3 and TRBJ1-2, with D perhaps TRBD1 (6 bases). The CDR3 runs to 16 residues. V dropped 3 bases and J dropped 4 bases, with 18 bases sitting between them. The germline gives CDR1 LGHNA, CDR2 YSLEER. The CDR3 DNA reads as TGCGCCAGCAGCCAGGCCTTAGGAGGACAGTTCTATGGCTACACCTTC. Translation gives CASSQALGGQFYGYTF.

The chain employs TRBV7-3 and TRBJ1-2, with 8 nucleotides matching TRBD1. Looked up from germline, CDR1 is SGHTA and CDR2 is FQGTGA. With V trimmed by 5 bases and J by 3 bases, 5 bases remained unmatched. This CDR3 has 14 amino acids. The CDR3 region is CASSPGTGHYGYTF. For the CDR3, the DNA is TGTGCCAGCAGCCCAGGGACAGGTCACTATGGCTACACCTTC.

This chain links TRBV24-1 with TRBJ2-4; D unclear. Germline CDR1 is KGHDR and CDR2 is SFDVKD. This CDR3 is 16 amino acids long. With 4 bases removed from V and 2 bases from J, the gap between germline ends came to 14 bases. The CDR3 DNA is TGTGCCACCAGTGACGCCCGCGGAGCAACCAAAAACATTCAGTACTTC. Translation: CATSDARGATKNIQYF.

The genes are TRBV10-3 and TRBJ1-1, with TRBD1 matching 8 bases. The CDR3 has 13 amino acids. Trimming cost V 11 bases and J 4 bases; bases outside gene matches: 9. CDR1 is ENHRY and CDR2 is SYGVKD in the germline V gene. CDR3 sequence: CASKDRVGTEAFF. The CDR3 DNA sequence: TGTGCCTCCAAGGACAGGGTCGGCACTGAAGCTTTCTTT.

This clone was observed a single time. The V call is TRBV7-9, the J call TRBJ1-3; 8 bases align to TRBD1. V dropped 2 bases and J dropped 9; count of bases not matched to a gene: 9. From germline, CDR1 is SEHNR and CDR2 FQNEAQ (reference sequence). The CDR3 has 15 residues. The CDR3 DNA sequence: TGTGCCAGCAGCTTAAGAGGGGGACAGGTGACCACCATATATTTT. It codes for CASSLRGGQVTTIYF.

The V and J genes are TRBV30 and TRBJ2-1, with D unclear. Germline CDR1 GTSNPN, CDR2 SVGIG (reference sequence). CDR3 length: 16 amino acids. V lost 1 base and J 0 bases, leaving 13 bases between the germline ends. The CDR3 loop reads CAWSAPTGRSYNEQFF. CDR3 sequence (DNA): TGTGCCTGGAGTGCCCCAACTGGGCGCTCCTACAATGAGCAGTTCTTC.

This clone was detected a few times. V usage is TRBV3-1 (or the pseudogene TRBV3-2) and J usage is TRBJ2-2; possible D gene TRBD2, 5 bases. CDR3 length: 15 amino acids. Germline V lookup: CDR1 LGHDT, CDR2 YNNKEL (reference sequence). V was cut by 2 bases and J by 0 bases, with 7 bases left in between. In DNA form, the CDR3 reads TGTGCCAGCAGCCAACGGGGAACGAACACCGGGGAGCTGTTTTTT. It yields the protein CASSQRGTNTGELFF.

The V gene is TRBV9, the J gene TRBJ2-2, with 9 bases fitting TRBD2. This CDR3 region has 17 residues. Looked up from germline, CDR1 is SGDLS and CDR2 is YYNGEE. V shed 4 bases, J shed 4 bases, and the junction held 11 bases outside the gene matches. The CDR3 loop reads CASSRSGGPIVTGELFF. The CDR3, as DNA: TGTGCCAGCAGCCGAAGCGGGGGGCCAATCGTCACCGGGGAGCTGTTTTTT. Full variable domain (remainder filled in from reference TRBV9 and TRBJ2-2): DSGVTQTPKHLITATGQRVTLRCSPRSGDLSVYWYQQSLDQGLQFLIQYYNGEERAKGNILERFSAQQFPDLHSELNLSSLELGDSALYFCASSRSGGPIVTGELFFGEGSRLTVL.

The CDR3 DNA reads TGTGCCAGCTCACCACGGACAGATAGCAATCAGCCCCAGCATTTT. Translated, it gives CASSPRTDSNQPQHF. The J gene is TRBJ1-5, the V gene TRBV18, with TRBD1 as a possible D gene (6 bases). The V end lost 1 base, the J end lost 0 bases, and 7 bases lay between the germline ends. The length of the CDR3 is 15 residues. Per the germline V gene, CDR1 is KGHSH and CDR2 is LQKENI.

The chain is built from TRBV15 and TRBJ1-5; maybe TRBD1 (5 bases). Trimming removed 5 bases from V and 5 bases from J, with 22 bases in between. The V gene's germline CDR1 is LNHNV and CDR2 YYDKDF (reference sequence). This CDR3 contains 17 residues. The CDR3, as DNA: TGTGCCACCAGCCAGTGGCCACGAGGCAGGGCCGATCAGCCCCAGCATTTT. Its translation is CATSQWPRGRADQPQHF.